The 32 T cell receptor beta chains below all came from one sample that was sequenced in a study of vaccination effects on CD4 cells after COVID-19. The data were produced by immunoSEQ multiplex PCR, yet TCRdb's version contains in-frame clones alone and is incomplete. This sample has about 15,000 clones, with about 75% found just once. Sequencing followed a ViraFEST assay step that expanded antigen-specific CD4+ T cells with viral peptide pools. Researchers isolated CD4+ T cells once less than 13 days of culture had elapsed. As their vaccination, participants received two doses of either BNT162b2 or mRNA-1273. These receptors lack a known antigen. This specimen was CD4+ T cells from PBMCs cultured with HCoV-NL63 spike peptides, taken after COVID-19 vaccination. These receptor sequences come from a human donor who received a COVID-19 vaccine.

The V gene is TRBV28, the J gene TRBJ2-1, with TRBD1 identical over 8 bases. This CDR3 contains 15 residues. Germline CDR1 and CDR2: MDHEN and SYDVKM. The V gene end was trimmed by 3 bases and the J gene end by 2 bases; junction bases not matched to a gene: 3. CDR3 coding DNA: TGTGCCAGCAGTTTGTCACAGGGGGCCTACAATGAGCAGTTCTTC. This codes for CASSLSQGAYNEQFF.

The chain employs TRBV4-3 and TRBJ1-1; 10 nucleotides match TRBD1. The CDR3 runs to 14 residues. Trimming at V came to 4 bases and at J to 5 bases, leaving 4 bases not matched to a gene. Germline values: CDR1 LGHNA, CDR2 YSLEER. The chain's CDR3 is CASSRTGGRTEAFF. DNA for the CDR3: TGCGCCAGCAGCCGGACAGGGGGACGAACTGAAGCTTTCTTT.

The V and J genes are TRBV6-5 and TRBJ1-2; D is perhaps TRBD1 (5 bases). Trimming took 2 bases from V and 8 from J, leaving 9 bases between them. Germline V gene data show CDR1 as MNHEY and CDR2 as SVGAGI. The CDR3 covers 12 residues. In nucleotides, the CDR3 is TGTGCCAGCAGTTACGGGGGGAACGGCTACACCTTC. Translation: CASSYGGNGYTF.

The chain joins TRBV12-3 or TRBV12-4 to TRBJ2-3, with TRBD1 matching over 8 bases. The CDR3 has 13 amino acids. With V trimmed by 7 bases and J by 3 bases, 3 bases remained unmatched. The CDR3 region is CASTRDRTDTQYF. Written as DNA, the CDR3 is TGTGCCAGCACCCGGGACAGGACAGATACGCAGTATTTT.

The V and J genes are TRBV5-1 and TRBJ1-6; possibly TRBD1 for D (5 bases). V gave up 0 bases and J gave up 7 bases, with 11 bases separating them. This CDR3 is 15 amino acids long. Germline CDR1 is SGHRS and CDR2 is YFSETQ. CDR3 in DNA: TGCGCCAGCAGCTTGGCGGGACCCACAAATTCACCCCTCCACTTT. The encoded protein is CASSLAGPTNSPLHF. The full variable domain, rest sourced from reference TRBV5-1 and TRBJ1-6, is KAGVTQTPRYLIKTRGQQVTLSCSPISGHRSVSWYQQTPGQGLQFLFEYFSETQRNKGNFPGRFSGRQFSNSRSEMNVSTLELGDSALYLCASSLAGPTNSPLHFGNGTRLTVT.

This chain connects TRBV3-1 (or the pseudogene TRBV3-2) to TRBJ1-5, with D unclear. The CDR3 extends over 14 amino acids. Trimming stripped 2 bases from V and 2 bases from J, with 7 bases between. Germline V gives CDR1 LGHDT, CDR2 YNNKEL (reference sequence). The CDR3 coding sequence is TGTGCCAGCAGCCAATTGGCCGGCAATCAGCCCCAGCATTTT. Protein product: CASSQLAGNQPQHF.

The gene calls are TRBV28 and TRBJ2-3; D may match TRBD1 or TRBD2 (6 bases each). Germline lookup yields CDR1 MDHEN and CDR2 SYDVKM. The germline V and J ends were trimmed by 5 bases and 5 bases, with 17 bases remaining between them. There are 15 residues in the CDR3. The CDR3 nucleotides read TGTGCCAGCAGTCGTATAGGGGGGCATGGAGATACGCAGTATTTT. Translated: CASSRIGGHGDTQYF.

This rearrangement joins TRBV9 to TRBJ1-3, with D unclear. Germline lookup yields CDR1 SGDLS and CDR2 YYNGEE. The CDR3 loop spans 15 amino acids. V was trimmed by 0 bases and J by 0 bases, leaving 7 bases between them. CDR3 nucleotide sequence: TGTGCCAGCAGCGTAGGGCCGACCTCTGGAAACACCATATATTTT. It specifies CASSVGPTSGNTIYF.

This clone was detected only a few times. The rearrangement uses TRBV11-2 and TRBJ1-1, with unresolved D. Germline values: CDR1 SGHAT, CDR2 FQNNGV. V was trimmed by 1 base and J by 4 bases, leaving 13 bases between them. The CDR3 covers 15 residues. The CDR3 region is CASSLVGPRGTEAFF. CDR3 coding DNA: TGTGCCAGCAGCTTAGTGGGCCCCCGGGGCACTGAAGCTTTCTTT.

The CDR3 sequence is CASSPGTAPDTQYF. In DNA, the CDR3 is TGTGCCAGCAGCCCCGGGACCGCGCCAGATACGCAGTATTTT. V usage is TRBV6-5 and J usage is TRBJ2-3, with D possibly called TRBD1 or TRBD2 (5 bases each). CDR3 length equals 14 residues. Germline assignment: CDR1 MNHEY and CDR2 SVGAGI. V lost 6 bases and J 4 bases, leaving 14 bases between the germline ends.

This chain connects TRBV9 to TRBJ1-1; D uncertain. CDR1 and CDR2 from the germline V gene are SGDLS and YYNGEE. This CDR3 has 16 residues. V was pared by 0 bases and J by 0 bases, with 12 bases between. CDR3 bases: TGTGCCAGCAGCGTAGTGGGCAGCGGGCTGAACACTGAAGCTTTCTTT. This codes for CASSVVGSGLNTEAFF.

V and J are TRBV7-9 and TRBJ2-5; a weak D match, TRBD2 (5 bases). Germline CDR1 reads SEHNR; CDR2 reads FQNEAQ (reference sequence). This CDR3 has 17 residues. Trimming stripped 5 bases from V and 1 base from J, with 20 bases between. The CDR3, as DNA: TGTGCCAGCAGCCCAGGCTGGGCAGGAGGTACCCAAGAGACCCAGTACTTC. Translated: CASSPGWAGGTQETQYF.

The chain links TRBV6-6 to TRBJ1-4; tentatively, D is TRBD1 (6 bases). This CDR3 contains 17 residues. Trimming took 5 bases from V and 7 from J, leaving 23 bases between them. Germline V gene lookup returns CDR1 MNHNY and CDR2 SVGAGI (reference sequence). The CDR3 DNA reads TGTGCCAGCAGTCACACAAACCTGGACAGCGACGGTGAAAAACTGTTTTTT. This codes for CASSHTNLDSDGEKLFF.

V is TRBV19 and J is TRBJ2-1, with 12 bases identical to TRBD2. V lost 1 base to trimming and J lost 7 bases; unmatched junction nucleotides: 8. Germline CDR1 is LNHDA and CDR2 is SQIVND (reference sequence). The CDR3 runs 17 residues. This chain's CDR3 is CASSIVRLAGVGNEQFF. As DNA, the CDR3 is TGTGCCAGTAGTATAGTAAGACTAGCGGGAGTGGGAAATGAGCAGTTCTTC.

The chain joins TRBV19 to TRBJ1-3, with D possibly TRBD1 on 6 matching bases. Germline V gene data show CDR1 as LNHDA and CDR2 as SQIVND (reference sequence). The V end lost 7 bases, the J end lost 1 base, and 17 bases lay between the germline ends. The CDR3 is 16 amino acids. CDR3 DNA: TGTGCCAGTACCCAAGGGGGGCTTGGGTCTGGAAACACCATATATTTT. Its translation: CASTQGGLGSGNTIYF.

This clone was seen a handful of times. J is TRBJ1-4 and V is TRBV4-2, with D possibly being TRBD1 (5 bases). The CDR3 length is 15 residues. The V and J ends lost 1 base and 5 bases respectively, with 11 bases between them. Germline V gene data show CDR1 as LGHNA and CDR2 as YNFKEQ. The CDR3: CASSQGQGVNEKLFF. The CDR3 nucleotides read TGTGCCAGCAGCCAAGGACAAGGGGTAAATGAAAAACTGTTTTTT.

The chain recombines TRBV7-2 with TRBJ1-2; 8 bases line up with TRBD1. Germline CDR1 is SGHTA and CDR2 is FQGNSA. This CDR3 is built from 14 residues. V was clipped by 3 bases and J by 3 bases; unmatched bases: 3. The CDR3 DNA sequence: TGTGCCAGCAGCTTGGACAGGGACTACTATGGCTACACCTTC. Translating it yields CASSLDRDYYGYTF.

Only a few counts were recorded for this clone. The chain couples TRBV18 to TRBJ2-2; 7 bases fit TRBD1. V was clipped by 5 bases and J by 4 bases; unmatched bases: 7. Germline CDR1 reads KGHSH; CDR2 reads LQKENI. The CDR3 is 15 residues long. The CDR3 DNA sequence: TGTGCCAGCTCAGATCAACAGGGGTCCACCGGGGAGCTGTTTTTT. Amino acids: CASSDQQGSTGELFF.

The genes are TRBV4-2 and TRBJ1-1; 7 nucleotides agree with TRBD1. This CDR3 is 14 amino acids long. Trimming took 6 bases from V and 0 from J; bases not matched to a gene: 4. Germline CDR1 is LGHNA and CDR2 is YNFKEQ. Here the CDR3 reads CASRPGQLNTEAFF. As DNA, the CDR3 is TGTGCCAGCAGGCCGGGACAGTTGAACACTGAAGCTTTCTTT.

The chain employs TRBV19 and TRBJ1-4, with TRBD1 matching over 9 bases. Germline CDR1 LNHDA, CDR2 SQIVND (reference sequence). After removal of 3 bases from V and 8 bases from J, the junction contained 4 bases not matched to a gene. The CDR3 length is 14 residues. The CDR3 coding sequence is TGTGCCAGTAGTATCCGACAGGGGGGCGAAAAACTGTTTTTT. It translates to CASSIRQGGEKLFF.

The V call is TRBV6-2 or TRBV6-3, the J call TRBJ1-1; D gene ambiguous. Germline V lookup: CDR1 MNHEY, CDR2 SVGEGT. Trimming left V 4 bases short and J 1 base short, with 7 bases between. The CDR3 loop spans 13 amino acids. DNA for the CDR3: TGTGCCAGCAGTTTCGACCCGAACACTGAAGCTTTCTTT. Its protein is CASSFDPNTEAFF.

This rearrangement joins TRBV6-5 to TRBJ2-1, with D possibly TRBD1 on 5 matching bases. Trimming took 6 bases from V and 8 from J, leaving 14 bases between them. The V gene's germline CDR1 is MNHEY and CDR2 SVGAGI. The CDR3 has 13 amino acids. CDR3 in amino acids: CASRINRFDEQFF. The DNA of the CDR3 is TGTGCCAGCAGGATAAACAGGTTTGATGAGCAGTTCTTC.

V and J are TRBV6-6 and TRBJ1-1; the D is unclear. In germline, CDR1 is MNHNY, CDR2 SVGAGI (reference sequence). CDR3 length: 11 amino acids. The V end lost 4 bases, the J end lost 7 bases, and 7 bases lay between the germline ends. The CDR3 coding sequence is TGTGCCAGCAGTTTTTTGCATGAAGCTTTCTTT. Translating gives CASSFLHEAFF.

The rearrangement links TRBV4-2 to TRBJ2-2, with D perhaps being TRBD1 or TRBD2 (5 bases each). The CDR3 is 16 amino acids. Trimming removed 1 base at V and 3 bases at J, with 12 bases between. Germline CDR1 and CDR2: LGHNA and YNFKEQ. The CDR3 nucleotides are TGTGCCAGCAGCCAAGTTGTAGGGACGGACACCGGGGAGCTGTTTTTT. This sequence encodes CASSQVVGTDTGELFF.

The rearrangement uses TRBV27 and TRBJ2-4, with D maybe TRBD1 (6 bases). The V and J ends lost 5 bases and 0 bases respectively, with 20 bases between them. From germline, CDR1 is MNHEY and CDR2 SMNVEV (reference sequence). This CDR3 is built from 18 residues. CDR3 protein: CASSPQGTSALAKNIQYF. DNA for the CDR3: TGTGCCAGCAGTCCTCAGGGGACCAGCGCCCTAGCCAAAAACATTCAGTACTTC.

The chain is built from TRBV30 and TRBJ2-2, with TRBD1 matching over 10 bases. This CDR3 comprises 15 residues. CDR1 GTSNPN and CDR2 SVGIG come from the germline V gene (reference sequence). V lost 0 bases, J lost 4 bases, and 2 bases stayed unmatched. CDR3 coding DNA: TGTGCCTGGAGTGTAGACAGGGGGCTCACCGGGGAGCTGTTTTTT. It is translated as CAWSVDRGLTGELFF.

V gene TRBV6-6 combines with J gene TRBJ1-5; 8 nucleotides line up with TRBD1. Unmatched junction bases numbered 4, after V lost 5 bases and J lost 4 bases. Germline CDR1 reads MNHNY; CDR2 reads SVGAGI (reference sequence). The length of the CDR3 is 14 residues. DNA for the CDR3: TGTGCCAGCAGTCAGACAGGGGATAATCAGCCCCAGCATTTT. This sequence encodes CASSQTGDNQPQHF.

The gene calls are TRBV29-1 and TRBJ2-3, with 7 bases matching TRBD1. J was trimmed by 0 bases and V by 1 base; bases with no gene match: 7. From germline, CDR1 is SQVTM and CDR2 ANQGSEA. CDR3 length: 16 residues. The CDR3 coding sequence is TGCAGCGTTGAAGCCTACCCGGGACAGAGCACAGATACGCAGTATTTT. It codes for CSVEAYPGQSTDTQYF.

This clone turned up a few times. The chain combines TRBV2 with TRBJ1-4, with no clear D. Germline CDR1 is SNHLY and CDR2 is FYNNEI. The CDR3 is made up of 13 amino acids. Trimming left V 5 bases short and J 0 bases short, with 4 bases between. This CDR3 is CASSFATNEKLFF. The CDR3 nucleotides are TGTGCCAGCAGTTTTGCAACTAATGAAAAACTGTTTTTT.

For the CDR3, the DNA is TGTGCCAGCAGCCGGGAGAACACCGGGGAGCTGTTTTTT. This translates into CASSRENTGELFF. V is TRBV11-2 and J is TRBJ2-2; the D gene is possibly TRBD2 (5 bases). Germline V gene lookup returns CDR1 SGHAT and CDR2 FQNNGV. CDR3 length: 13 amino acids. The V end lost 5 bases, the J end lost 1 base, and 5 bases lay between the germline ends.

This clone is categorized as medium-sized. The chain recombines TRBV4-1 with TRBJ1-4; D may be TRBD1 (5 bases). CDR3 length: 13 amino acids. The germline V gene has CDR1 MGHRA and CDR2 YSYEKL. V was cut by 5 bases and J by 7 bases, with 11 bases left in between. This CDR3 is CASSEGNGEKLFF. The CDR3 DNA reads as TGCGCCAGCAGCGAGGGGAATGGTGAAAAACTGTTTTTT.

J is TRBJ2-1 and V is TRBV24-1; 10 bases line up with TRBD2. Germline loops: CDR1 KGHDR, CDR2 SFDVKD. The CDR3 spans 18 residues. The V segment lost 1 base and the J segment 5 bases; nucleotides outside the gene matches: 10. This CDR3 reads CATSDFWASGRGHNEQFF. CDR3 nucleotides: TGTGCCACCAGTGATTTTTGGGCTAGCGGGAGAGGTCACAATGAGCAGTTCTTC.